This T cell receptor (beta chain) was identified during a study of T cell responses to AZD1222 COVID-19 vaccine. Study in general: Second-dose intervals of approximately 4 or approximately 12 weeks were pooled.

The CDR3 loop spans 13 amino acids. Germline V lookup: CDR1 GTSNPN, CDR2 SVGIG (reference sequence). Trimming took 2 bases from V and 7 from J, leaving 9 bases between them. Clones were sequenced by immunoSEQ multiplex PCR, and TCRdb holds only the in-frame ones, with some missing. The data contain more than 110,000 clones, 93% of them seen just once; the ten biggest clones take up 5% to 6.5%. The chain uses TRBV30 and TRBJ1-6; no clear D gene. The TCR comes from an adult in good health. The specimen comprised peripheral blood, sampled on day 0 of AZD1222 vaccination. For the CDR3, the DNA is TGTGCCTGGAGTTATGACGGAAATTCACCCCTCCACTTT. Encoded protein: CAWSYDGNSPLHF.